One T cell receptor beta chain is described in this entry. Its antigen is unidentified. The sample belongs to a study of T cells in Graves' hyperthyroidism and ophthalmopathy. An absence of ophthalmopathy progression within 18 months meant stable Graves' hyperthyroidism. CDR3 size: 16 residues. Unmatched junction bases numbered 11, after V lost 4 bases and J lost 3 bases. Germline V CDR1 and CDR2: MNHEY, SVGAGI. Regarding the study as a whole: Ophthalmopathy was distinguished from stable hyperthyroidism by 13 V-J signatures.

RNA transcripts served as the template for amplifying TCR beta CDR3 regions. The HTBI primer set served for first-round RT-PCR of the TCR CDR3. From the multiplex PCR reads, TCRdb called clonotypes with MiXCR, one entry per CDR3 protein. This table holds around 580,000 distinct CDR3 sequences, around 17% found once. The clonotype comes from a woman aged 18-29 years with Graves' hyperthyroidism. The specimen was blood. The chain is built from TRBV6-5 and TRBJ1-2; 7 nucleotides line up with TRBD1. CDR3 nucleotides: TGTGCCAGCAGTTCCGTCATACAGGGGTTGTACTATGGCTACACCTTC. Protein product: CASSSVIQGLYYGYTF.